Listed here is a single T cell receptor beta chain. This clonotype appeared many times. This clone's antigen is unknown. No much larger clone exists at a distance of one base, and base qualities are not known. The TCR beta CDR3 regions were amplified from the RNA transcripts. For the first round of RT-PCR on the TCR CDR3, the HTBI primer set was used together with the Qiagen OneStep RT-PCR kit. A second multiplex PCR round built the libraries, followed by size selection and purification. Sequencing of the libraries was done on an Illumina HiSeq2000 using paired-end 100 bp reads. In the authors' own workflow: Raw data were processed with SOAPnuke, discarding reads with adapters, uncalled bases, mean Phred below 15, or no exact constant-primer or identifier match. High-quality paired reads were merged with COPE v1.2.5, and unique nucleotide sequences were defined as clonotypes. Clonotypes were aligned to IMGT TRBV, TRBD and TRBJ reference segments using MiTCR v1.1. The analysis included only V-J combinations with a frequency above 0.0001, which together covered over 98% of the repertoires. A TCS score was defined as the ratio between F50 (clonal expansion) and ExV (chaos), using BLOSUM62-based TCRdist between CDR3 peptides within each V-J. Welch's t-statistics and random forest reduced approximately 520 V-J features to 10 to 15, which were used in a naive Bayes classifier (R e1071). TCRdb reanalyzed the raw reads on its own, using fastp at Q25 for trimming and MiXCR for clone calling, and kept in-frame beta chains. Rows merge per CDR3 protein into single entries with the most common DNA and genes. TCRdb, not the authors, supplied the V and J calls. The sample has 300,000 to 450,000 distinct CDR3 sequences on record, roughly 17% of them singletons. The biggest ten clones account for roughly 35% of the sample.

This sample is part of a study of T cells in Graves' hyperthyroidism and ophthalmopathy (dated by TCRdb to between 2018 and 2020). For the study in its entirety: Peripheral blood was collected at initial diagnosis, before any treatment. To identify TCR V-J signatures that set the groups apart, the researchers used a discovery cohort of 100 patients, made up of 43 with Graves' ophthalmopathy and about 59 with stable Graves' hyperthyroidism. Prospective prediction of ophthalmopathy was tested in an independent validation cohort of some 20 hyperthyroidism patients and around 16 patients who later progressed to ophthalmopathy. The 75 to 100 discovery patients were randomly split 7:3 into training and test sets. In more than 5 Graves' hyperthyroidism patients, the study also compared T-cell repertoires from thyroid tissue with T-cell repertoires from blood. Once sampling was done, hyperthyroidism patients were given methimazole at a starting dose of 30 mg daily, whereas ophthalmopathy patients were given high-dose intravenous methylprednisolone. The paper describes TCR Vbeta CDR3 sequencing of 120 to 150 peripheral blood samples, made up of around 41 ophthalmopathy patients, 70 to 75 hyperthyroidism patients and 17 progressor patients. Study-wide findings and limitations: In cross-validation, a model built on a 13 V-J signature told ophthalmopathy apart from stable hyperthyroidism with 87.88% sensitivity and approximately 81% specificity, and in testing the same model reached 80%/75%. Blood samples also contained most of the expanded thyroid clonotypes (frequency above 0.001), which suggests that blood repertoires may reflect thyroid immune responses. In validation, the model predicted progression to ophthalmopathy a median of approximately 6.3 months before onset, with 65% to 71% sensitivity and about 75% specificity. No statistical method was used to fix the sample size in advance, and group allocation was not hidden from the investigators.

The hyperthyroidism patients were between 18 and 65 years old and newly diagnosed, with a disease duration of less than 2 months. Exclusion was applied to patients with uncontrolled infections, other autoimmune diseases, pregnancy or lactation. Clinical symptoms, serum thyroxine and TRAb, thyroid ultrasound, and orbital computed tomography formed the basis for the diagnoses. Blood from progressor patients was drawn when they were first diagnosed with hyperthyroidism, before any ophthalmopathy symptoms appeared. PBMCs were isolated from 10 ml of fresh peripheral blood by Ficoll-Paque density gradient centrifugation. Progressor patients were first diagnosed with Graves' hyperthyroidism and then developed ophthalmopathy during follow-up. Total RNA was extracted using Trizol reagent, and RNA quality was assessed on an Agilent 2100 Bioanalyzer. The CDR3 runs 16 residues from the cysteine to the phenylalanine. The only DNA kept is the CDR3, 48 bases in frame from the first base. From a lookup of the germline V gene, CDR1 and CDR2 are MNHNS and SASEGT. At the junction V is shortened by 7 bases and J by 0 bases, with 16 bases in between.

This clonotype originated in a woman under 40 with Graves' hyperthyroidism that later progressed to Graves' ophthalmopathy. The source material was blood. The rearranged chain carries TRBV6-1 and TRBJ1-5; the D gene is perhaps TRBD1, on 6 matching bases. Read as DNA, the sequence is TGTGCCAGCATACAATCCCGACAGGTTAGCAATCAGCCCCAGCATTTT. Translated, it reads CASIQSRQVSNQPQHF.